This T cell receptor (beta chain) was identified in a study of beta chain features in type 1 diabetes. Study-level findings and limits: Type 1 diabetes patients had TCRB CDR3s that were shorter (moderately but significantly so) in all four CD4+ subsets. Reduced insertions and increased deletions marked VDJ junctions in type 1 diabetes patients.

Every isolated RNA sample was fully reverse transcribed, so sequencing captured expressed TCRB transcripts. Libraries were prepared by immunoSEQ multiplex PCR; TCRdb keeps only in-frame clonotypes and omits some of them. The table includes some 150,000 clones, around 13% detected once. The table lists this clone with a few counts. Its antigen is unknown. The CDR3 spans 13 residues. Looked up from germline, CDR1 is SQVTM and CDR2 is ANQGSEA. The ends were cut back, 8 bases at V and 2 bases at J, with 15 bases in the middle. Sort purity for all populations was recorded as exceeding 98%. The clonotype originates from a man between 18 and 35 years old with type 1 diabetes. The chain joins TRBV29-1 to TRBJ1-1; D possibly corresponds to TRBD1 (5 bases). The sample taken for sequencing was central memory CD4+ T cells from blood. CDR3 protein: CSTPGAVNTEAFF. CDR3 DNA sequence: TGCAGCACACCTGGGGCGGTCAACACTGAAGCTTTCTTT.